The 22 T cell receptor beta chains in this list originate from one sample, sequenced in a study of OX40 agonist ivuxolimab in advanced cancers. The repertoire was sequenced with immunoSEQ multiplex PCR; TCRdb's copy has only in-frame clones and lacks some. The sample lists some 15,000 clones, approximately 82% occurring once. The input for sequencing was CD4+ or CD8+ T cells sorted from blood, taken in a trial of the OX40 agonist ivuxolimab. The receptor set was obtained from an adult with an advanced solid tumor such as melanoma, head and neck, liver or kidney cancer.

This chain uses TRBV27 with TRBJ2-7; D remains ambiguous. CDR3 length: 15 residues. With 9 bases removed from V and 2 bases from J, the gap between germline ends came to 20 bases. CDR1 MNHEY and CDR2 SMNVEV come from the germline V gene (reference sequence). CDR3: CASSLGTLSTYEQYF. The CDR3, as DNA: TGTGCCAGTTCTTTGGGCACCCTGTCAACCTACGAGCAGTACTTC.

The CDR3 reads CASSQAVRYGYTF. CDR3 DNA sequence: TGCGCCAGCAGCCAAGCGGTGCGTTATGGCTACACCTTC. The chain recombines TRBV4-3 with TRBJ1-2; unclear D gene. V lost 1 base to trimming and J lost 5 bases, with 8 bases between them. There are 13 residues in the CDR3. Germline CDR1 is LGHNA and CDR2 is YSLEER.

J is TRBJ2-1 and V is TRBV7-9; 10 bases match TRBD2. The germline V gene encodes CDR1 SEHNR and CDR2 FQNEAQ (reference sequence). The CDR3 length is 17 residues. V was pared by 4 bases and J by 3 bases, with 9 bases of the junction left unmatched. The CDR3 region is CASSSLSSGSNYNEQFF. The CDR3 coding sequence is TGTGCCAGCAGCTCCCTTTCTAGCGGGAGTAACTACAATGAGCAGTTCTTC.

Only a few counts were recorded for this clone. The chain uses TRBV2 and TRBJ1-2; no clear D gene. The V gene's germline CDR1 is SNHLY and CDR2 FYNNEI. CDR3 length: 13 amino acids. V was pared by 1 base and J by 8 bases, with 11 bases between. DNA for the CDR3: TGTGCCAGCAGTGAAGGGAGCGTCCAGGGCTACACCTTC. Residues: CASSEGSVQGYTF.

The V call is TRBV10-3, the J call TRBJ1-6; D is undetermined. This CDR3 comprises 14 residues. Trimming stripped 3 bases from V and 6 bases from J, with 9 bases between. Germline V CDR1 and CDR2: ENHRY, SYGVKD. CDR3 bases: TGTGCCATCAGTGACGAGTTTCCTAATTCACCCCTCCACTTT. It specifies CAISDEFPNSPLHF.

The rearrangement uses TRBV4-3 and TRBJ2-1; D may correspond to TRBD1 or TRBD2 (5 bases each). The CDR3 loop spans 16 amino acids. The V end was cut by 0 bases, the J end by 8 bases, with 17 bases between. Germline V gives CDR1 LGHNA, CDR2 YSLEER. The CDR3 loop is CASSQDLGDGWDEQFF. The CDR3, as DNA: TGCGCCAGCAGCCAAGATCTTGGGGACGGTTGGGATGAGCAGTTCTTC.

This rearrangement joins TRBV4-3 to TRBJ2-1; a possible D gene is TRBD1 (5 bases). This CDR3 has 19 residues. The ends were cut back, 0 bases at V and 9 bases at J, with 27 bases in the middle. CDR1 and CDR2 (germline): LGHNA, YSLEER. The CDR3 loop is CASSQDPPPRQGTLREQFF. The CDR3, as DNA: TGCGCCAGCAGCCAAGATCCGCCCCCCCGCCAGGGCACCTTACGTGAGCAGTTCTTC.

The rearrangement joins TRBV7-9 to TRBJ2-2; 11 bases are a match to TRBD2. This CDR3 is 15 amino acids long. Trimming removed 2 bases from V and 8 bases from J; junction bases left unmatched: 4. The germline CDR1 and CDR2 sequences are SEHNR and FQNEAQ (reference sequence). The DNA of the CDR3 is TGTGCCAGCAGCTTAACTAGCGGGAGCTGGGGGGAGCTGTTTTTT. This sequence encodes CASSLTSGSWGELFF.

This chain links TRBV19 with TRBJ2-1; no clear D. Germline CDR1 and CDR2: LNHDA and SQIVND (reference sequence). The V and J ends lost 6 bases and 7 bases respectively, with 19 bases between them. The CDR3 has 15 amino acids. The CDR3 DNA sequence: TGTGCCAGTAGACCCGGTAGCCTCATGGGTAATGAGCAGTTCTTC. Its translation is CASRPGSLMGNEQFF. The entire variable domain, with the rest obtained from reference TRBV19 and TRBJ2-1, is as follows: DGGITQSPKYLFRKEGQNVTLSCEQNLNHDAMYWYRQDPGQGLRLIYYSQIVNDFQKGDIAEGYSVSREKKESFPLTVTSAQKNPTAFYLCASRPGSLMGNEQFFGPGTRLTVL.

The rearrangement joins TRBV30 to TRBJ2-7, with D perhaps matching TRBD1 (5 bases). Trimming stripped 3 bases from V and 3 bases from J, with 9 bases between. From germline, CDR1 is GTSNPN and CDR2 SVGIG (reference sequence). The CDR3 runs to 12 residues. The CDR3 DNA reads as TGTGCCTGGAGCTGGGGCAGCTACGAGCAGTACTTC. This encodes CAWSWGSYEQYF. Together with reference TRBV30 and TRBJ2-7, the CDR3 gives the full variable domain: SQTIHQWPATLVQPVGSPLSLECTVEGTSNPNLYWYRQAAGRGLQLLFYSVGIGQISSEVPQNLSASRPQDRQFILSSKKLLLSDSGFYLCAWSWGSYEQYFGPGTRLTVT.

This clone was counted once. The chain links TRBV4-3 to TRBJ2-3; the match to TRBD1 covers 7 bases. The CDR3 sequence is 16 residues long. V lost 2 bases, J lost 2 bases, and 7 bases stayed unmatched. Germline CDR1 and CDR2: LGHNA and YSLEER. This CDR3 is CASSQLTGVHTDTQYF. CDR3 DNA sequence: TGCGCCAGCAGCCAACTTACAGGGGTTCACACAGATACGCAGTATTTT.

Here the CDR3 DNA reads TGTGCCAGCAGCTTAGACCCCACTGATCAGCCCCAGCATTTT. Amino acid sequence: CASSLDPTDQPQHF. The V call is TRBV11-2, the J call TRBJ1-5; D is unclear. Looked up from germline, CDR1 is SGHAT and CDR2 is FQNNGV. Deletions cut 0 bases from V and 5 bases from J, with 8 bases between. The CDR3 covers 14 residues.

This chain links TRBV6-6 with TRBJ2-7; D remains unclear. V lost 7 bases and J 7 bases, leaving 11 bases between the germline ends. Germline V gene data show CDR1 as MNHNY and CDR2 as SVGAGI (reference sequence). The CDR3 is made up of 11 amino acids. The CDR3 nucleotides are TGTGCCAGCACGCACAATGGGGAGCAGTACTTC. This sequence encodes CASTHNGEQYF.

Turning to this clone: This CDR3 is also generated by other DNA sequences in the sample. The CDR3 here is CSVQAETQYF. In DNA form, the CDR3 reads TGCAGCGTACAAGCGGAGACCCAGTACTTC. The chain combines TRBV29-1 with TRBJ2-5; D gene ambiguous. The CDR3 sequence is 10 residues long. Germline V lookup: CDR1 SQVTM, CDR2 ANQGSEA. Trimming took off 6 bases at V and 5 bases at J, with 7 bases between the two ends.

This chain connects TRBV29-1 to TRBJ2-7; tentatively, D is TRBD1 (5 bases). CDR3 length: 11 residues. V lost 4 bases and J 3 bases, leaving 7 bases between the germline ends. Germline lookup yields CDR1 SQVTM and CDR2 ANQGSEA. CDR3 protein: CSVGQNYEQYF. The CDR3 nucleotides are TGCAGCGTTGGACAGAACTACGAGCAGTACTTC.

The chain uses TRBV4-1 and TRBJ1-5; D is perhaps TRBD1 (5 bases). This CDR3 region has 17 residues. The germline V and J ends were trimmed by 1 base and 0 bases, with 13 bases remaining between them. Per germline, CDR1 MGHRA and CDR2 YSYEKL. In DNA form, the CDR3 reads TGCGCCAGCAGCCAAGTGTTGGGGGGTAATAGCAATCAGCCCCAGCATTTT. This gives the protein CASSQVLGGNSNQPQHF.

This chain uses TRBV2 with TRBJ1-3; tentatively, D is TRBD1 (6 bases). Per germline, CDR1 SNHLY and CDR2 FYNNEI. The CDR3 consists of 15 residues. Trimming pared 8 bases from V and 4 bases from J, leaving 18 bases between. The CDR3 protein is CASPPKTGHGNTIYF. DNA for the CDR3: TGTGCCAGCCCCCCTAAGACAGGTCACGGAAACACCATATATTTT.

This chain's CDR3 is CASSLYSGEGDEQFF. The DNA for the CDR3 is TGTGCCAGCAGTTTATACTCAGGGGAAGGCGATGAGCAGTTCTTC. V gene TRBV27 combines with J gene TRBJ2-1, with D possibly matching TRBD1 (6 bases). V was cut by 1 base and J by 8 bases, with 15 bases left in between. The CDR3 consists of 15 residues. Germline V CDR1 and CDR2: MNHEY, SMNVEV (reference sequence).

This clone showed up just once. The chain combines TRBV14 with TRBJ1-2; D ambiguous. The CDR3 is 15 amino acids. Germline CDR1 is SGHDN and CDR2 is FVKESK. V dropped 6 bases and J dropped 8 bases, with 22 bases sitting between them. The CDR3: CASRQTVNAPLGYTF. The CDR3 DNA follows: TGTGCCAGCAGGCAAACGGTCAATGCCCCGTTGGGCTACACCTTC. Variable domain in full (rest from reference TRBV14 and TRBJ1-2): EAGVTQFPSHSVIEKGQTVTLRCDPISGHDNLYWYRRVMGKEIKFLLHFVKESKQDESGMPNNRFLAERTGGTYSTLKVQPAELEDSGVYFCASRQTVNAPLGYTFGSGTRLTVV.

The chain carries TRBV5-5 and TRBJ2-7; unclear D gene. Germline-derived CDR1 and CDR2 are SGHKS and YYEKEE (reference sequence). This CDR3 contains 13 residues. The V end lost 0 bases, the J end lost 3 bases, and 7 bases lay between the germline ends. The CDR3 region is CASSLADYYEQYF. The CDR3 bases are TGTGCCAGCAGCTTGGCTGATTACTACGAGCAGTACTTC. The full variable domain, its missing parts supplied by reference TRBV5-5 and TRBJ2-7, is DAGVTQSPTHLIKTRGQQVTLRCSPISGHKSVSWYQQVLGQGPQFIFQYYEKEERGRGNFPDRFSARQFPNYSSELNVNALLLGDSALYLCASSLADYYEQYFGPGTRLTVT.

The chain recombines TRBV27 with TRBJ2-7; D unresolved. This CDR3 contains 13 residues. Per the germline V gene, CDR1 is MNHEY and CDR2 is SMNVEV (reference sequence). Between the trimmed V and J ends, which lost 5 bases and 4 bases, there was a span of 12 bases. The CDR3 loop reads CASSRTQAYEQYF. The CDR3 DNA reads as TGTGCCAGCAGTCGGACGCAGGCATACGAGCAGTACTTC.

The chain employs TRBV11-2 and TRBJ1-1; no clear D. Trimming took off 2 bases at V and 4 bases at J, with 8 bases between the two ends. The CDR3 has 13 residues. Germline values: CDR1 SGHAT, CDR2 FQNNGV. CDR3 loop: CASSLKASTEAFF. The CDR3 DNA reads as TGTGCCAGCAGCTTAAAAGCGAGCACTGAAGCTTTCTTT.